The following is a TCR beta chain sequence with its context. The repertoire was sequenced with immunoSEQ multiplex PCR; TCRdb's copy has only in-frame clones and lacks some. The sample holds some 130,000 clones, around 80% seen once. The sample originates from a study of blood T cell repertoires in COVID-19. Germline V gene sequence: CDR1 LGHNA, CDR2 YNFKEQ. The CDR3 covers 13 residues. V was shortened by 4 bases and J by 6 bases, with 11 bases between the two germline ends. The sample was peripheral blood. The J gene is TRBJ2-3, the V gene TRBV4-2; D is unclear. This receptor was taken from a man between 65 and 85 years old with acute or convalescent COVID-19. Here the CDR3 reads CASSPPARDTQYF. CDR3 nucleotides: TGTGCCAGCAGCCCTCCGGCGAGGGATACGCAGTATTTT.